The sequence of this TCR beta chain was determined in a study of cytomegalovirus exposure and HLA in healthy donors. Germline values: CDR1 LNHDA, CDR2 SQIVND (reference sequence). CDR3 length equals 13 residues. J gave up 6 bases and V 5 bases, and 4 bases lay outside the gene matches. Profiled with immunoSEQ multiplex PCR; TCRdb holds only in-frame clones, not every one. The sample contains around 160,000 clones, around 82% of which appear only once. Sequences were obtained from PBMCs. The gene calls are TRBV19 and TRBJ1-5; 7 nucleotides match TRBD1. The TCR sequence derives from a man between 25 and 39 years old in good health and CMV-seropositive. CDR3 amino acids: CASSPGQRQPQHF. The CDR3 DNA reads as TGTGCCAGTAGTCCGGGACAGCGTCAGCCCCAGCATTTT.